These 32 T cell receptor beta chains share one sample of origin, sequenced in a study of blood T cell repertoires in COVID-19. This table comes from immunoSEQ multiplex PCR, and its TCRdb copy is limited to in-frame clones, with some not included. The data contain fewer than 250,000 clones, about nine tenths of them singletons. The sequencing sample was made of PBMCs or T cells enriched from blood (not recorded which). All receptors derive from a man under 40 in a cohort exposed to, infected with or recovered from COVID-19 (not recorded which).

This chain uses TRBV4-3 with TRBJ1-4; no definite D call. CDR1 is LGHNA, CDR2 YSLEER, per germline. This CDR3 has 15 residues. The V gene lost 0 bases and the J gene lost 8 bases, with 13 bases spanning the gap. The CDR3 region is CASSQDLGLPEKLFF. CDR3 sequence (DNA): TGCGCCAGCAGCCAAGATCTTGGGCTTCCGGAAAAACTGTTTTTT.

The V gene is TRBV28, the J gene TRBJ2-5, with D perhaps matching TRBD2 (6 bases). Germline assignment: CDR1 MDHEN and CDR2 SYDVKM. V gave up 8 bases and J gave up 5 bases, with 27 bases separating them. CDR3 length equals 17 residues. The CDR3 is CASGGSEGLPTDETQYF. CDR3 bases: TGTGCCAGCGGGGGGTCTGAGGGGCTTCCCACCGACGAGACCCAGTACTTC.

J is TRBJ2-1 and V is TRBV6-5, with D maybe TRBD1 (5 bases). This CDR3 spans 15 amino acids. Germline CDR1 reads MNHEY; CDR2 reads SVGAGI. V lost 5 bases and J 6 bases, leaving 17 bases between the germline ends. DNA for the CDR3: TGTGCCAGCAGTATTCAACCTCAGGGATCCAATGAGCAGTTCTTC. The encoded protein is CASSIQPQGSNEQFF.

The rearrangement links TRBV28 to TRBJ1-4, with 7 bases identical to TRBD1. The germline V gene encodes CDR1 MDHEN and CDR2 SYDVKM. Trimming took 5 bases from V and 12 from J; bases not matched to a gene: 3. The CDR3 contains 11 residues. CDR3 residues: CASSPQGELFF. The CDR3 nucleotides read TGTGCCAGCAGTCCCCAGGGGGAACTGTTTTTT.

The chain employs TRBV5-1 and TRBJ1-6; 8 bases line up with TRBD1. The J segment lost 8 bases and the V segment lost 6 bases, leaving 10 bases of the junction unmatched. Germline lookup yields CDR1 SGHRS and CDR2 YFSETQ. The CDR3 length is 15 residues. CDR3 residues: CASTRGQVEDSPLHF. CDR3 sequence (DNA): TGCGCCAGCACCCGGGGACAGGTAGAGGATTCACCCCTCCACTTT. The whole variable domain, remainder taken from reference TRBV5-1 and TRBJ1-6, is KAGVTQTPRYLIKTRGQQVTLSCSPISGHRSVSWYQQTPGQGLQFLFEYFSETQRNKGNFPGRFSGRQFSNSRSEMNVSTLELGDSALYLCASTRGQVEDSPLHFGNGTRLTVT.

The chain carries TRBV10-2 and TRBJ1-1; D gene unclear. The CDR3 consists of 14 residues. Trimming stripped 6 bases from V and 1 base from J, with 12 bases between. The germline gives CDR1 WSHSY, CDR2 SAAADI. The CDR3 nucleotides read TGCGCCAGCAGACTATCAACCCCGAACACTGAAGCTTTCTTT. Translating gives CASRLSTPNTEAFF.

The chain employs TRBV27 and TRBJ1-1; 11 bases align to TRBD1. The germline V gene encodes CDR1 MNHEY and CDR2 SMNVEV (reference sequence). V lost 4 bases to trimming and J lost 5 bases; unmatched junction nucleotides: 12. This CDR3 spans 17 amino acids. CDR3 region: CASSYVPGQGEATEAFF. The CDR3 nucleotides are TGTGCCAGCAGTTACGTCCCGGGACAGGGGGAAGCAACTGAAGCTTTCTTT.

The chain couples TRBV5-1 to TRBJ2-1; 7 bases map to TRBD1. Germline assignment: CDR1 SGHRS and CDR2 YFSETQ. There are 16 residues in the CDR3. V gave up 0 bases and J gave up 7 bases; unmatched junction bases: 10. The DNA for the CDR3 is TGCGCCAGCAGCTTGGGTGACAGGGCTTGGGGAAATGAGCAGTTCTTC. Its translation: CASSLGDRAWGNEQFF.

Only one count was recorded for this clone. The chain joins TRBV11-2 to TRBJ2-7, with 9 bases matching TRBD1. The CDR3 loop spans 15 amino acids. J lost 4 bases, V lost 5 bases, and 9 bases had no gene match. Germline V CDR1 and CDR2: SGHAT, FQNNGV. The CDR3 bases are TGTGCCAGCAGCACAATCCGGGACAGGGCGTACGAGCAGTACTTC. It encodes CASSTIRDRAYEQYF.

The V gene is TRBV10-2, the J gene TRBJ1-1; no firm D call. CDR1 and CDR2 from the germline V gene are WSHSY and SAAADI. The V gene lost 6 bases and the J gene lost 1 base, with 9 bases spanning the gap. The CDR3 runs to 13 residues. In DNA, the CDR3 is TGCGCCAGCAGGTCGACACAGAACACTGAAGCTTTCTTT. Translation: CASRSTQNTEAFF.

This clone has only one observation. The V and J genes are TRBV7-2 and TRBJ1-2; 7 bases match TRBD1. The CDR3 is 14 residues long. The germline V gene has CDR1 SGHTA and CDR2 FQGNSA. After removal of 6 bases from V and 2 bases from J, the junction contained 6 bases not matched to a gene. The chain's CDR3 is CASSRTGLNYGYTF. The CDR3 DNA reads TGTGCCAGCAGTCGGACAGGTTTAAACTATGGCTACACCTTC.

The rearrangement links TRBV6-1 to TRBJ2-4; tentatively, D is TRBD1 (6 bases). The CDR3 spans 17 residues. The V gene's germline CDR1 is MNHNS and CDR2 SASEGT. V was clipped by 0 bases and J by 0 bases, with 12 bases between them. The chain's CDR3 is CASSEALGTLAKNIQYF. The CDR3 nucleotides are TGTGCCAGCAGTGAAGCGCTGGGGACACTAGCCAAAAACATTCAGTACTTC.

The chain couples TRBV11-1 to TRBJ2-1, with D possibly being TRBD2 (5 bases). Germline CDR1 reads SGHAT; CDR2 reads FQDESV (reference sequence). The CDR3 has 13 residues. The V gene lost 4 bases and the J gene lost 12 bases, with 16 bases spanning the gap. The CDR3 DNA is TGTGCCAGCAGCTCCCCACTCCGGGAACGGCAGTTCTTC. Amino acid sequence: CASSSPLRERQFF.

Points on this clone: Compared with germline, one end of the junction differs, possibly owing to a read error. Here the CDR3 reads CASSPTGARNIQYF. The CDR3 DNA reads TGTGCCAGCAGTCCGACAGGGGCCAGAAACATTCAGTACTTC. The chain combines TRBV6-5 with TRBJ2-4; 8 bases agree with TRBD1. Germline CDR1 reads MNHEY; CDR2 reads SVGAGI. There are 14 residues in the CDR3.

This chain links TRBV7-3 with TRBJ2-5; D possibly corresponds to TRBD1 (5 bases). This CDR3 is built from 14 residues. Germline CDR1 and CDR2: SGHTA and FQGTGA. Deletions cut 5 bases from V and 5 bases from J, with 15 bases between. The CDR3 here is CASSQTRAGETQYF. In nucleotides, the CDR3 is TGTGCCAGCAGCCAGACCAGGGCAGGGGAGACCCAGTACTTC.

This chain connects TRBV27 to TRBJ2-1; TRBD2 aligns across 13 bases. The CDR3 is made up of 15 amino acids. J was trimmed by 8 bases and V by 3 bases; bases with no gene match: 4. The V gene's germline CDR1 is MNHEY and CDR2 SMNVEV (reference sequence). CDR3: CASSFTSGRADEQFF. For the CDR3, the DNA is TGTGCCAGCAGTTTTACTAGCGGGAGGGCGGATGAGCAGTTCTTC.

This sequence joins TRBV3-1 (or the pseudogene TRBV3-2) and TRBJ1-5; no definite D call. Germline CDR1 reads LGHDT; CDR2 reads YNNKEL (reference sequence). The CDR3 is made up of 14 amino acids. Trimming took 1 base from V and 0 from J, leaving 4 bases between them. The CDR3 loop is CASSQASSNQPQHF. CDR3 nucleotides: TGTGCCAGCAGCCAAGCGAGTAGCAATCAGCCCCAGCATTTT.

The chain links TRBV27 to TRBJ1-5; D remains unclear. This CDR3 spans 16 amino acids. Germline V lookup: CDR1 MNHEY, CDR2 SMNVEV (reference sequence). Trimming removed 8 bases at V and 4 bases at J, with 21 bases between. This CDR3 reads CASGRDISDPNQPQHF. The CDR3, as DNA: TGTGCCAGCGGTCGAGACATTAGTGATCCGAATCAGCCCCAGCATTTT.

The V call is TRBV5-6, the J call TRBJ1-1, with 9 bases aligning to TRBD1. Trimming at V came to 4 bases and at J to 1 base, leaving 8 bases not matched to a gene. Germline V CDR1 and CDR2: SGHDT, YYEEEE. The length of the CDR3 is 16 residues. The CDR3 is CASSLGTGSSNTEAFF. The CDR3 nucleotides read TGTGCCAGCAGCCTCGGGACAGGGTCGTCGAACACTGAAGCTTTCTTT.

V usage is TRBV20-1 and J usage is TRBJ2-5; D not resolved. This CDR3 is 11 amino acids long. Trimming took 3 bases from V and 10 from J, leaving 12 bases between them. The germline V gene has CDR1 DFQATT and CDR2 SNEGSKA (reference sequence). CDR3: CSASPSTGQYF. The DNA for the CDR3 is TGCAGTGCTAGCCCTTCGACGGGCCAGTACTTC.

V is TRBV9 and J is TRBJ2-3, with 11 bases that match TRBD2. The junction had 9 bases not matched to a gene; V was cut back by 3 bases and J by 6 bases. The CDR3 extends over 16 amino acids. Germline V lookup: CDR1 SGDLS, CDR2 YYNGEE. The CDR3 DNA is TGTGCCAGCAGCGCCCCCCTAGCGGGAGGCGGGGATACGCAGTATTTT. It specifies CASSAPLAGGGDTQYF.

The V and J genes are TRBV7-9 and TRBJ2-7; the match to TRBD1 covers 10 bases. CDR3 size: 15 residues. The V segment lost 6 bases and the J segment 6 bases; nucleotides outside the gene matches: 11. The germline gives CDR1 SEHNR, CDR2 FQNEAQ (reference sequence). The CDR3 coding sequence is TGTGCCAGCAGTCCCGAGACAGGGGGCGTCTTCGAGCAGTACTTC. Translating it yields CASSPETGGVFEQYF.

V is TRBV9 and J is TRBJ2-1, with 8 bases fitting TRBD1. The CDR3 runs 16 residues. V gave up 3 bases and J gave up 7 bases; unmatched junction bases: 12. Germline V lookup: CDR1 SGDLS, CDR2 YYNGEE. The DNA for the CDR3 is TGTGCCAGCAGCGCCGGACCGCAGGGGGCGGCGAATGAGCAGTTCTTC. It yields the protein CASSAGPQGAANEQFF.

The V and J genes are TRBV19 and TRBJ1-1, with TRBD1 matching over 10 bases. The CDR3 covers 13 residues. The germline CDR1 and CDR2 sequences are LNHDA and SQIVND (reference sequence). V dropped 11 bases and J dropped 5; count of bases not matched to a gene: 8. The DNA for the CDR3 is TGTGCCGCCTCGGACAGGGGGGGAACTGAAGCTTTCTTT. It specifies CAASDRGGTEAFF.

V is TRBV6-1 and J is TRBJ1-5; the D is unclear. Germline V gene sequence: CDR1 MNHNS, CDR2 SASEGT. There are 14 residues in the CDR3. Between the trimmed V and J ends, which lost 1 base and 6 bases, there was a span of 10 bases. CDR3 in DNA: TGTGCCAGCAGTGAAGTCCAGGTGGGTCAGCCCCAGCATTTT. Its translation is CASSEVQVGQPQHF.

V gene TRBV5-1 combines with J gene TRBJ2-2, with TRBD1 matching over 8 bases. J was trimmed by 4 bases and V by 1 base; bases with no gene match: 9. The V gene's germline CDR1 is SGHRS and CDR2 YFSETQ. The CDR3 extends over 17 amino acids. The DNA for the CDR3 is TGCGCCAGCAGCTTGAAAGCAGGGGGCGAAAGCACCGGGGAGCTGTTTTTT. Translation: CASSLKAGGESTGELFF.

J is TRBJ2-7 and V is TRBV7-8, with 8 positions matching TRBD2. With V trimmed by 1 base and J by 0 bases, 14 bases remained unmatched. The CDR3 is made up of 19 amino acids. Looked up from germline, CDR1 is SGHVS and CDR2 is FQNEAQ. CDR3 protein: CASSLGSWPERERSYEQYF. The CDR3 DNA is TGTGCCAGCAGCTTAGGGAGCTGGCCGGAGCGGGAGCGCTCCTACGAGCAGTACTTC. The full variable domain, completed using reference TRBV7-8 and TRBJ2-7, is GAGVSQSPRYKVAKRGQDVALRCDPISGHVSLFWYQQALGQGPEFLTYFQNEAQLDKSGLPSDRFFAERPEGSVSTLKIQRTQQEDSAVYLCASSLGSWPERERSYEQYFGPGTRLTVT.

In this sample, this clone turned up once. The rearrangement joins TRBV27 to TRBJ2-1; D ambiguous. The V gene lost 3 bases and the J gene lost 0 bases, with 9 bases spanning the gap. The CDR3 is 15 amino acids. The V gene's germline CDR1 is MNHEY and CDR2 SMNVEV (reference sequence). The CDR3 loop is CASSFTPSSYNEQFF. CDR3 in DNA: TGTGCCAGCAGTTTCACTCCGAGCTCCTACAATGAGCAGTTCTTC.

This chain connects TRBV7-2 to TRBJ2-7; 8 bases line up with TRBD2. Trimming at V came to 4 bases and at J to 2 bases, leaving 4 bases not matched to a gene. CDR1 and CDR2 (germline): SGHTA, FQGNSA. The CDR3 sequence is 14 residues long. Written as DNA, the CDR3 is TGTGCCAGCAGCTATAGCGGGGATACCTACGAGCAGTACTTC. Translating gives CASSYSGDTYEQYF.

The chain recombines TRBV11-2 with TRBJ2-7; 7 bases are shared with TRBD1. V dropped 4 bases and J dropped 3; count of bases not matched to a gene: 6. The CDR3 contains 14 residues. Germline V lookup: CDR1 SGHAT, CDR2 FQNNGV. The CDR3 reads CASSSPRQGYEQYF. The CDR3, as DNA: TGTGCCAGCAGCTCACCCCGACAGGGCTACGAGCAGTACTTC.

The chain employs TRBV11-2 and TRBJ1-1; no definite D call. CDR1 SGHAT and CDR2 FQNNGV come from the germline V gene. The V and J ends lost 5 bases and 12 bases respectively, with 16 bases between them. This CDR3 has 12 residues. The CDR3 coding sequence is TGTGCCAGCAGCCGTCAACACCCCCCCCCTTTCTTT. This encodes CASSRQHPPPFF.

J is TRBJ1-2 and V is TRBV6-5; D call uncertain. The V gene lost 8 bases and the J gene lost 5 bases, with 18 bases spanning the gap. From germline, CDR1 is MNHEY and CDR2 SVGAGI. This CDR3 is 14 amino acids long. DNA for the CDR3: TGTGCCAGCCGCCTAAATAGCCCCCCTTATGGCTACACCTTC. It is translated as CASRLNSPPYGYTF.